This T cell receptor (beta chain) was observed in a study of T cell clonality in common variable immunodeficiency. Repertoires were generated with immunoSEQ multiplex PCR, while TCRdb's copy carries only in-frame clones and drops some. This sample has 25,000 to 30,000 clones, each found more than once. Trimming took 4 bases from V and 2 from J; bases not matched to a gene: 1. This CDR3 spans 15 amino acids. CDR1 and CDR2 from the germline V gene are LGHDT and YNNKEL (reference sequence). General study points: CVID subjects had higher TCRbeta clonality than healthy controls, most marked in about a third. In common variable immunodeficiency, TCR beta chains reportedly carried fewer deletions and N-nucleotide insertions. Compared with controls, CVID subjects had fewer shared TCRbeta clones.

This clone has a count of ten or more. Its antigen remains unknown. The CDR3 end is not reached by the read, which stops 3 residues before it; the germline J gene fills it in. Sequencing input: peripheral blood mononuclear cells. The gene calls are TRBV3-1 (or the pseudogene TRBV3-2) and TRBJ2-2, with 10 bases that match TRBD2. The clonotype originates from a human donor with common variable immunodeficiency. The sequenced part of the CDR3 DNA is TGTGCCAGCAGCCTACTAGCGGGAAACACCGGGGAG. It translates to CASSLLAGNTGE. The whole CDR3 protein is CASSLLAGNTGELFF.